Presented here are 23 T cell receptor beta chains from one specimen sequenced in a study of cytomegalovirus exposure and HLA in healthy donors (dated by TCRdb to about 2017). The method was the immunoSEQ multiplex PCR assay. For the multiplex PCR, a mixture combining 60 forward primers for TCR Vbeta segments and 13 reverse primers for TCR Jbeta segments was used. TCRdb provides this immuneACCESS table in a form limited to in-frame rearrangements. Some clones are lacking; in checked studies, under half of them reflect an unresolved V gene, and why the rest are absent is not known. The sample records 180,000 or so clones, 76% of which are singletons. Jointly, the top ten make up around 1.6% of the sample. Sequences were obtained from PBMCs. These receptors were collected from a man younger than 35 in good health and CMV-seronegative.

CDR3 coding DNA: TGTGCCAGCAGTTTCAAGCCGGAGGGCTACACCTTC. Its protein is CASSFKPEGYTF. This chain links TRBV28 with TRBJ1-2; D not resolved. V was clipped by 3 bases and J by 8 bases, with 10 bases between them. This CDR3 spans 12 amino acids. Germline V gene sequence: CDR1 MDHEN, CDR2 SYDVKM.

The chain is built from TRBV5-5 and TRBJ1-2; weak D call: TRBD1 (5 bases). Trimming left V 6 bases short and J 4 bases short, with 16 bases between. The CDR3 runs 14 residues. Per germline, CDR1 SGHKS and CDR2 YYEKEE (reference sequence). This CDR3 is CASTPGQGIYGYTF. Written as DNA, the CDR3 is TGTGCCAGCACCCCAGGGCAGGGCATCTATGGCTACACCTTC.

CDR3 loop: CAISEPNSDTQYF. The CDR3 region has the DNA TGTGCCATCAGTGAGCCGAACTCAGATACGCAGTATTTT. The chain couples TRBV10-3 to TRBJ2-3; D remains ambiguous. V was clipped by 2 bases and J by 4 bases, with 7 bases between them. The germline CDR1 and CDR2 sequences are ENHRY and SYGVKD. The CDR3 runs 13 residues.

The rearrangement joins TRBV10-3 to TRBJ2-2; 9 bases match TRBD1. Germline loops: CDR1 ENHRY, CDR2 SYGVKD. Germline trimming cut 6 bases from V and 5 bases from J; bases unmatched to any gene: 4. The CDR3 consists of 14 residues. Here the CDR3 DNA reads TGTGCCATCAGGGATGGACAGGGGACCGGGGAGCTGTTTTTT. As protein: CAIRDGQGTGELFF.

For this clone: This same CDR3 is encoded by further DNA sequences in the sample. V usage is TRBV28 and J usage is TRBJ1-1; a possible D gene is TRBD1 (5 bases). Trimming stripped 5 bases from V and 1 base from J, with 8 bases between. Germline-derived CDR1 and CDR2 are MDHEN and SYDVKM. The CDR3 has 13 residues. CDR3 bases: TGTGCCAGCAGTGTGGGGGGGAACACTGAAGCTTTCTTT. It codes for CASSVGGNTEAFF.

The rearrangement uses TRBV5-1 and TRBJ2-1; 7 bases agree with TRBD1. Trimming cost V 2 bases and J 4 bases; bases outside gene matches: 6. The germline gives CDR1 SGHRS, CDR2 YFSETQ. The CDR3 is 15 amino acids. The CDR3 DNA is TGCGCCAGCAGCTTTAGTGACAGGGCTTACAATGAGCAGTTCTTC. Encoded protein: CASSFSDRAYNEQFF.

V and J are TRBV7-3 and TRBJ2-7, with TRBD2 identical over 7 bases. The V and J ends lost 5 bases and 0 bases, in that order; junction bases with no gene match: 7. The CDR3 length is 15 residues. Germline CDR1 reads SGHTA; CDR2 reads FQGTGA. The CDR3 DNA reads TGTGCCAGCAGCCTTGGAGCGGGACCCTCCTACGAGCAGTACTTC. Translating it yields CASSLGAGPSYEQYF.

The chain is built from TRBV20-1 and TRBJ2-1; no reliable D call. The ends were cut back, 3 bases at V and 9 bases at J, with 9 bases in the middle. The length of the CDR3 is 11 residues. The germline V gene has CDR1 DFQATT and CDR2 SNEGSKA (reference sequence). The CDR3 DNA sequence: TGCAGTGCTAGGGTTACGGGTGAGCAGTTCTTC. Translation: CSARVTGEQFF.

CDR3: CASSLDGTGSMNTEAFF. CDR3 bases: TGTGCCAGCAGCTTAGACGGGACAGGGTCCATGAACACTGAAGCTTTCTTT. V and J are TRBV7-6 and TRBJ1-1, with TRBD1 matching over 9 bases. The CDR3 is 17 residues long. Trimming removed 1 base from V and 0 bases from J; junction bases left unmatched: 6. Per germline, CDR1 SGHVS and CDR2 FNYEAQ.

The chain couples TRBV9 to TRBJ2-1, with 9 nucleotides matching TRBD2. There are 17 residues in the CDR3. J was trimmed by 4 bases and V by 4 bases; bases with no gene match: 12. Germline loops: CDR1 SGDLS, CDR2 YYNGEE. The CDR3 nucleotides read TGTGCCAGCAGCCCTTCTACGGGGACTAGCCGGTACAATGAGCAGTTCTTC. Translating gives CASSPSTGTSRYNEQFF.

The CDR3 DNA sequence: TGCGCCAGCAGCCCTAACGCCGGGACAGGGGTAACAGATACGCAGTATTTT. Translated, it gives CASSPNAGTGVTDTQYF. The chain couples TRBV5-1 to TRBJ2-3; 10 bases agree with TRBD1. J gave up 3 bases and V 4 bases, and 11 bases lay outside the gene matches. Germline CDR1 is SGHRS and CDR2 is YFSETQ. The CDR3 length is 17 residues.

This chain joins TRBV27 and TRBJ2-5, with D possibly being TRBD2 (6 bases). The DNA end lines up better with TRBJ2-7; the J call may be wrong. Germline CDR1 reads MNHEY; CDR2 reads SMNVEV (reference sequence). The CDR3 runs to 15 residues. CDR3 sequence reads: CASSLAGRRSYEQYF. CDR3 in DNA: TGTGCCAGCAGTTTAGCGGGACGCCGGTCCTACGAGCAGTACTTC.

A single count supports this clone. This rearrangement joins TRBV4-1 to TRBJ2-2; 7 bases fit TRBD2. After removal of 1 base from V and 1 base from J, the junction contained 3 bases not matched to a gene. In germline, CDR1 is MGHRA, CDR2 YSYEKL. The CDR3 has 16 amino acids. CDR3 coding DNA: TGCGCCAGCAGCCAAGTGCGCGGGAGGAACACCGGGGAGCTGTTTTTT. Its protein product is CASSQVRGRNTGELFF.

The V call is TRBV7-9, the J call TRBJ2-7; the match to TRBD1 covers 7 bases. Germline V gives CDR1 SEHNR, CDR2 FQNEAQ (reference sequence). Trimming at V came to 5 bases and at J to 3 bases, leaving 7 bases not matched to a gene. The CDR3 length is 14 residues. CDR3 in amino acids: CASSITGDIYEQYF. Written as DNA, the CDR3 is TGTGCCAGCAGCATTACAGGGGATATCTACGAGCAGTACTTC.

The chain has TRBV5-4 and TRBJ2-7; TRBD2 matches at 9 bases. V trimming: 1 base; J trimming: 2 bases; junction bases outside the gene matches: 16. The V gene's germline CDR1 is SGHNT and CDR2 YYREEE (reference sequence). This CDR3 contains 19 residues. CDR3 region: CASSLFSGGLTIKTYEQYF. CDR3 nucleotides: TGTGCCAGCAGCTTGTTCAGCGGGGGGCTTACCATAAAAACCTACGAGCAGTACTTC.

This clone has only a few counts. The chain carries TRBV5-1 and TRBJ1-1; the D is unclear. This CDR3 has 13 amino acids. The germline CDR1 and CDR2 sequences are SGHRS and YFSETQ. V was trimmed by 0 bases and J by 6 bases, leaving 9 bases between them. The CDR3 spells CASSLATHAEAFF. Written as DNA, the CDR3 is TGCGCCAGCAGCTTGGCTACTCATGCTGAAGCTTTCTTT.

The genes are TRBV28 and TRBJ2-2, with D perhaps matching TRBD1 (6 bases). CDR3 size: 14 residues. V lost 4 bases, J lost 6 bases, and 12 bases lay in between. The germline CDR1 and CDR2 sequences are MDHEN and SYDVKM. CDR3 in DNA: TGTGCCAGCAGTTCCATCGGGACACCCGGGGAGCTGTTTTTT. Protein sequence: CASSSIGTPGELFF. The full variable domain, rest sourced from reference TRBV28 and TRBJ2-2, is DVKVTQSSRYLVKRTGEKVFLECVQDMDHENMFWYRQDPGLGLRLIYFSYDVKMKEKGDIPEGYSVSREKKERFSLILESASTNQTSMYLCASSSIGTPGELFFGEGSRLTVL.

V gene TRBV7-3 combines with J gene TRBJ2-5, with D perhaps matching TRBD1 (5 bases). This CDR3 spans 14 amino acids. CDR1 is SGHTA, CDR2 FQGTGA, per germline. Trimming removed 2 bases at V and 4 bases at J, with 11 bases between. The CDR3 DNA reads TGTGCCAGCAGCTTACTTGGGGCCCGAGAGACCCAGTACTTC. Its protein is CASSLLGARETQYF.

The rearrangement uses TRBV5-5 and TRBJ1-1; TRBD1 matches 7 bases. The CDR3 covers 15 residues. From germline, CDR1 is SGHKS and CDR2 YYEKEE (reference sequence). V shed 4 bases, J shed 1 base, and the junction held 7 bases outside the gene matches. CDR3 nucleotides: TGTGCCAGCAGCCCCTTACAGGGGACGAACACTGAAGCTTTCTTT. Residues: CASSPLQGTNTEAFF.

CDR3 sequence reads: CASSLEFGVQNTEAFF. DNA of the CDR3: TGTGCCAGCAGCTTGGAGTTCGGGGTGCAGAACACTGAAGCTTTCTTT. The V call is TRBV5-5, the J call TRBJ1-1; D ambiguous. Germline V gene lookup returns CDR1 SGHKS and CDR2 YYEKEE (reference sequence). The germline V and J ends were trimmed by 0 bases and 1 base, with 13 bases remaining between them. CDR3 size: 16 residues.

J is TRBJ2-1 and V is TRBV20-1; tentatively, D is TRBD2 (6 bases). Trimming left V 5 bases short and J 7 bases short, with 9 bases between. This CDR3 comprises 11 residues. CDR1 and CDR2 from the germline V gene are DFQATT and SNEGSKA (reference sequence). CDR3 protein: CSAPGVNEQFF. CDR3 DNA: TGCAGTGCTCCGGGGGTAAATGAGCAGTTCTTC.

V and J are TRBV6-5 and TRBJ1-1; perhaps TRBD1 as D (5 bases). Germline-derived CDR1 and CDR2 are MNHEY and SVGAGI. V lost 2 bases and J 6 bases, leaving 19 bases between the germline ends. The CDR3 runs to 16 residues. CDR3 DNA: TGTGCCAGCAGTTACCGGTGGGACTTCGGAGGGGCTGAAGCTTTCTTT. Protein product: CASSYRWDFGGAEAFF.

This clone was counted once. The V gene is TRBV29-1, the J gene TRBJ1-3; D may be TRBD1 (5 bases). V lost 3 bases, J lost 0 bases, and 15 bases lay in between. Germline V lookup: CDR1 SQVTM, CDR2 ANQGSEA. This CDR3 region has 16 residues. The CDR3 loop reads CSVDLRDSRSGNTIYF. In DNA, the CDR3 is TGCAGCGTTGATCTCCGGGACTCCCGCTCTGGAAACACCATATATTTT.